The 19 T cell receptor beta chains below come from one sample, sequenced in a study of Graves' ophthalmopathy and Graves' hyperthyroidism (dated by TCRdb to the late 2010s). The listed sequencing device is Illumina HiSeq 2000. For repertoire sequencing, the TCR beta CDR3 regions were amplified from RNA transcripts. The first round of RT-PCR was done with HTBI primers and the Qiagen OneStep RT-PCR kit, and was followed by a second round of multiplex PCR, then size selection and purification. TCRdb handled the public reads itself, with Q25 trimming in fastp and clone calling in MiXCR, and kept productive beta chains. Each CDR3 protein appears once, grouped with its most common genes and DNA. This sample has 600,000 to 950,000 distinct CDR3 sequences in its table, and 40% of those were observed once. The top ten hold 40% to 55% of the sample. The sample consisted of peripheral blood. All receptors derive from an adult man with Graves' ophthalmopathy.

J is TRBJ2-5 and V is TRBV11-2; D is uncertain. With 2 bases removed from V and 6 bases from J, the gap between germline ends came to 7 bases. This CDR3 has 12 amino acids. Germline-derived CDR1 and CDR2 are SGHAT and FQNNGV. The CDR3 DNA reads TGTGCCAGCAGCTTAATAGGCAAGACCCAGTACTTC. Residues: CASSLIGKTQYF.

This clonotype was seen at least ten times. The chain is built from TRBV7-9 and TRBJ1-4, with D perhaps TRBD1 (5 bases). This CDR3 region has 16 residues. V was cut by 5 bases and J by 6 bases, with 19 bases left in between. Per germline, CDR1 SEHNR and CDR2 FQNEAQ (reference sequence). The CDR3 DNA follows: TGTGCCAGCAGCCCAGACCCGGGACGCGAGTATGAAAAACTGTTTTTT. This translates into CASSPDPGREYEKLFF.

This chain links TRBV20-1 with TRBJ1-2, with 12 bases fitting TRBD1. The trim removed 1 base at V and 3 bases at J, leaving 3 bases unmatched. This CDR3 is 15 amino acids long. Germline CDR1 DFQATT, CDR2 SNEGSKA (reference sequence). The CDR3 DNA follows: TGCAGTGCTAGAGGGGACAGGGGGCCGCACTATGGCTACACCTTC. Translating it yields CSARGDRGPHYGYTF.

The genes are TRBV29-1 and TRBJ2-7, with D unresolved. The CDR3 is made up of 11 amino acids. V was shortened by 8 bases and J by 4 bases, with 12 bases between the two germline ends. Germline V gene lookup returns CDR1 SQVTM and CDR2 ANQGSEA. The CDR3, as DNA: TGCAGCAGCGACCAGCGATACGAGCAGTACTTC. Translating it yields CSSDQRYEQYF.

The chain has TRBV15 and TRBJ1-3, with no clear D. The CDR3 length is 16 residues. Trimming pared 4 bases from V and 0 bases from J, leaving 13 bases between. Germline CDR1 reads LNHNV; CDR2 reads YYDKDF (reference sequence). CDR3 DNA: TGTGCCACCAGCATGGCACCGTGGAGCTCTGGAAACACCATATATTTT. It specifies CATSMAPWSSGNTIYF.

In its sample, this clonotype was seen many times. CDR3 amino acids: CASSYSNTGELFF. CDR3 DNA: TGTGCCAGCAGTTACTCGAACACCGGGGAGCTGTTTTTT. The chain carries TRBV25-1 and TRBJ2-2, with D unclear. Germline CDR1 reads MGHDK; CDR2 reads SYGVNS. The CDR3 is 13 residues long. Trimming removed 5 bases at V and 0 bases at J, with 4 bases between.

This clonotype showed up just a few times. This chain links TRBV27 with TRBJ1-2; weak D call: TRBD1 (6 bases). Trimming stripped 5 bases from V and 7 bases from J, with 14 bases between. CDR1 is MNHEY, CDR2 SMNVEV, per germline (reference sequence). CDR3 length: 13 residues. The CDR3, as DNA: TGTGCCAGCAGTCCAAACAGGGCATTTGGCTACACCTTC. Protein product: CASSPNRAFGYTF.

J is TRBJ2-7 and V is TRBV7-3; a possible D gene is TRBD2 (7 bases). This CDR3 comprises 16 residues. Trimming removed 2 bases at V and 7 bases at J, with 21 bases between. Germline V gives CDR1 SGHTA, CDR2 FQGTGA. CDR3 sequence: CASSLGRGGASREQYF. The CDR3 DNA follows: TGTGCCAGCAGCTTAGGCCGCGGGGGCGCATCACGAGAGCAGTACTTC.

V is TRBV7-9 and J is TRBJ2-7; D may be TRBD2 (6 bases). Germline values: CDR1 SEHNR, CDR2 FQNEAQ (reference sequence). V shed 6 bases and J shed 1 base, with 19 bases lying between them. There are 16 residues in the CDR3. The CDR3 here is CASSLSFGGGSYEQYF. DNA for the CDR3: TGTGCCAGCAGTTTATCCTTCGGTGGGGGGTCCTACGAGCAGTACTTC. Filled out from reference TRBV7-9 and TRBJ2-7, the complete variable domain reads DTGVSQNPRHKITKRGQNVTFRCDPISEHNRLYWYRQTLGQGPEFLTYFQNEAQLEKSRLLSDRFSAERPKGSFSTLEIQRTEQGDSAMYLCASSLSFGGGSYEQYFGPGTRLTVT.

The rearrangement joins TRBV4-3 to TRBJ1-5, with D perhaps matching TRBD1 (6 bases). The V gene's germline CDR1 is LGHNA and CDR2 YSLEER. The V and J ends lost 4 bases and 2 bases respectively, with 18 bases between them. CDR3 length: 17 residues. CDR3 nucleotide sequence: TGCGCCAGCAGCCCCTGGGACATGGAAGGTGGCAATCAGCCCCAGCATTTT. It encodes CASSPWDMEGGNQPQHF.

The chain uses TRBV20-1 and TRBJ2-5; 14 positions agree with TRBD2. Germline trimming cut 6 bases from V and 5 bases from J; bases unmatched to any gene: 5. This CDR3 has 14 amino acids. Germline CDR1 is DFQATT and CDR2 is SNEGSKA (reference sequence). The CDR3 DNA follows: TGCAGTGCGCGACTAGCGGGGGGGTCGGAGACCCAGTACTTC. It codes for CSARLAGGSETQYF.

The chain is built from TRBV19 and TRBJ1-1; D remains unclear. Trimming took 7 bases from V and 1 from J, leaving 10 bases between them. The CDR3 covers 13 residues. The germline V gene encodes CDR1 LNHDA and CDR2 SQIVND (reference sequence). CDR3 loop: CASTPFRNTEAFF. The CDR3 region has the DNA TGTGCCAGTACCCCTTTTCGGAACACTGAAGCTTTCTTT.

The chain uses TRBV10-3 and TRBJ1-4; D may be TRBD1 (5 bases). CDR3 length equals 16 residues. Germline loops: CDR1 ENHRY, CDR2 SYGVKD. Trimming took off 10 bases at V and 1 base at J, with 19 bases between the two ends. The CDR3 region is CASSPRQSLTNEKLFF. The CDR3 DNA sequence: TGTGCCAGCAGCCCCCGACAGAGCTTAACTAATGAAAAACTGTTTTTT.

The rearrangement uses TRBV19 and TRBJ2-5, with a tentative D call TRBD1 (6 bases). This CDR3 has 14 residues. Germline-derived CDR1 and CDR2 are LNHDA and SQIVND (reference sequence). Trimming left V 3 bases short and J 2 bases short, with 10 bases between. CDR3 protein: CASSIGTQQETQYF. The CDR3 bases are TGTGCCAGTAGTATCGGGACACAGCAAGAGACCCAGTACTTC.

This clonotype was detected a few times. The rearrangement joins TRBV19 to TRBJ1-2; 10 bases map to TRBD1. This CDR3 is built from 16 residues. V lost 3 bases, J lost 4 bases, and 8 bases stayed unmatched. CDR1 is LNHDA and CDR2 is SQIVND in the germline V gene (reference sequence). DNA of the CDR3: TGTGCCAGTAGTATTCACCGGGACAGGGGCGCCTATGGCTACACCTTC. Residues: CASSIHRDRGAYGYTF.

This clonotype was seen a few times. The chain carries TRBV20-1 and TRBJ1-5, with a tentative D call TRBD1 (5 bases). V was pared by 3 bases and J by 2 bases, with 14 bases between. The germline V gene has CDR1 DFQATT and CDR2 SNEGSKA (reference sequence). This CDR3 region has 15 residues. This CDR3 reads CSARSGREGNQPQHF. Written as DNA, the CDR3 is TGCAGTGCTAGGTCAGGCAGGGAAGGCAATCAGCCCCAGCATTTT.

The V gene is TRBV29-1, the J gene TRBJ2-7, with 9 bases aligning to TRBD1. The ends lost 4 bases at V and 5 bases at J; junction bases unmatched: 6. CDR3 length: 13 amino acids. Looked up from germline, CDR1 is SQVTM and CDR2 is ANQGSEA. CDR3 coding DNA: TGCAGCGTTGGCGGACAGGGGAAAGACGAGCAGTACTTC. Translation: CSVGGQGKDEQYF.

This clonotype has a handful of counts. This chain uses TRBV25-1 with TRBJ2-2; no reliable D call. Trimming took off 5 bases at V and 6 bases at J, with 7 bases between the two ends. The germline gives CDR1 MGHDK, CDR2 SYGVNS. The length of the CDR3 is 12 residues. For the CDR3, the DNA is TGTGCCAGCAGTTCCCAGGCCGGGGAGCTGTTTTTT. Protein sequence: CASSSQAGELFF. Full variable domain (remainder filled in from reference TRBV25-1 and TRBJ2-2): EADIYQTPRYLVIGTGKKITLECSQTMGHDKMYWYQQDPGMELHLIHYSYGVNSTEKGDLSSESTVSRIRTEHFPLTLESARPSHTSQYLCASSSQAGELFFGEGSRLTVL.

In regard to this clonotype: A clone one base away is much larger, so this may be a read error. The CDR3, as DNA: TGCAGTGCTAGGAGAGCGGTGGCAGATACGCAGTATTTT. This encodes CSARRAVADTQYF. This rearrangement joins TRBV20-1 to TRBJ2-3, with a weak D call TRBD2 (5 bases). The germline CDR1 and CDR2 sequences are DFQATT and SNEGSKA (reference sequence). This CDR3 is built from 13 residues. V was pared by 3 bases and J by 4 bases, with 11 bases between.